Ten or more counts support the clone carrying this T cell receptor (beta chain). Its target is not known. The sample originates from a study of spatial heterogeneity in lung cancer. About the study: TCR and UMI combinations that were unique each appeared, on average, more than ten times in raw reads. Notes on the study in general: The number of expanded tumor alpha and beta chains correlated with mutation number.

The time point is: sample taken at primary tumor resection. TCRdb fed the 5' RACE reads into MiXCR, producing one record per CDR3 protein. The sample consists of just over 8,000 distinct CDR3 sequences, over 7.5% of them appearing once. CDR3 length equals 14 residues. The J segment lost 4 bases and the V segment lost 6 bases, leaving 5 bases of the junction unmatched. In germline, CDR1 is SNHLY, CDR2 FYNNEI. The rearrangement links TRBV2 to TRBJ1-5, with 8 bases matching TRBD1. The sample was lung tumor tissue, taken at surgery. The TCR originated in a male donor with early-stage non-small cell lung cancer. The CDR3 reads CASSGQGANQPQHF. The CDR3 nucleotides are TGTGCCAGCAGCGGTCAGGGGGCGAATCAGCCCCAGCATTTT.